This TCR beta chain stems from a study of blood T cell repertoires in COVID-19. Study as a whole: The United States, Italy and Spain were the sources of the acute and convalescent COVID-19 samples. The cDNA or gDNA used as material had been derived from T cells, B-cell-depleted T cells, or PBMCs.

Germline values: CDR1 MNHEY, CDR2 SMNVEV (reference sequence). Trimming cost V 5 bases and J 10 bases; bases outside gene matches: 10. The CDR3 runs to 16 residues. The authors' processing: Researchers report that nucleated cell counts were estimated from reference gene primer amplification. Some clones are missing from TCRdb's copy, which holds only in-frame ones; the method was immunoSEQ multiplex PCR. V and J calls and clone size are as listed in that table; D and trimming were resolved from the DNA. The repertoire has 70,000 to 85,000 clones, about 88% of them found once; the top ten carry 2.5% to 3%.

The chain recombines TRBV27 with TRBJ2-1; 14 positions agree with TRBD2. Sequencing was performed on peripheral blood. The receptor was derived from a man aged 65 to 79 with active or convalescent COVID-19. The CDR3 spells CASSRRLAGGPREQFF. CDR3 sequence (DNA): TGTGCCAGCAGTCGCCGACTAGCGGGAGGGCCTAGAGAGCAGTTCTTC.